This T cell receptor beta chain was sequenced in a study of chemoradiotherapy in HPV16-positive cancers. About the study: Candidate HPV-specific T-cell clones and common TCR motifs came from functional assays in a couple of HPV16-positive patients. Notes on the study in general: During treatment, candidate HPV-specific clones and E7-related motifs expanded in tumor.

In this sample, this clone turned up once. No antigen is known for it. With 0 bases clipped from V and 8 bases from J, the junction kept 7 bases outside the gene matches. CDR1 is LGHNA, CDR2 YNFKEQ, per germline. The CDR3 is 16 amino acids. Repertoires were generated with immunoSEQ multiplex PCR, while TCRdb's copy carries only in-frame clones and drops some. The sample lists about 68,000 clones, more than 70% occurring once. The clonotype comes from a human donor with HPV-associated anogenital cancer. V is TRBV4-2 and J is TRBJ2-1; 10 bases agree with TRBD2. The material sequenced was blood, taken from a patient who underwent chemoradiotherapy. The CDR3 sequence is CASSQDRSGGAYEQFF. DNA of the CDR3: TGTGCCAGCAGCCAAGATAGGAGCGGGGGGGCCTATGAGCAGTTCTTC.